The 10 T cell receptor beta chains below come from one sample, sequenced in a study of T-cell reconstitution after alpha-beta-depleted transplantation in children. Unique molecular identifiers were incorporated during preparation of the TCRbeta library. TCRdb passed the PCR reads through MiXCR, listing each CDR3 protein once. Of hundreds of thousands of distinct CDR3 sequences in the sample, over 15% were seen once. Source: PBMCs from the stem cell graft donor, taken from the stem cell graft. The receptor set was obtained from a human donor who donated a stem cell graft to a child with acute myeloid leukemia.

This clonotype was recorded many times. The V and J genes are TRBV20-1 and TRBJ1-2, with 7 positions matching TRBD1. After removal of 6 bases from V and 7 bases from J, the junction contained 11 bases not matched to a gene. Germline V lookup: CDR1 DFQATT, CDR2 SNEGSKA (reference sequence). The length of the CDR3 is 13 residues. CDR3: CSARERGLGGYTF. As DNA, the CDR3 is TGCAGTGCGAGGGAAAGGGGGCTTGGTGGCTACACCTTC.

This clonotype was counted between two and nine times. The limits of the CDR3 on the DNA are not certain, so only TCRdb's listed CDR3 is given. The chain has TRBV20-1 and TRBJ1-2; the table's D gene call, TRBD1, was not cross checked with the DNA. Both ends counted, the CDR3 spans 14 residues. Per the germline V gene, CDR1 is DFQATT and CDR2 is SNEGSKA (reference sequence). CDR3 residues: CAGAGTGGYYGCTF.

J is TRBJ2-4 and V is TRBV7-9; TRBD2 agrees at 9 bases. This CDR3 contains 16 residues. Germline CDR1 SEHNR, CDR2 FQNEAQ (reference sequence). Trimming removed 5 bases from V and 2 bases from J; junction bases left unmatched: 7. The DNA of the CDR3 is TGTGCCAGCAGCCCTAGCGGGGAAGGGACCAAAAACATTCAGTACTTC. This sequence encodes CASSPSGEGTKNIQYF.

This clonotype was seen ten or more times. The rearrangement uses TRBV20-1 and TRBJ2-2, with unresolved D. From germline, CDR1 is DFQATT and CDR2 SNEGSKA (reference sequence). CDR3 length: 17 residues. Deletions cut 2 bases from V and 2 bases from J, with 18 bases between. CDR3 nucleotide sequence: TGCAGTGCTAGACGTCAGACGCCAGTCTTCAACACCGGGGAGCTGTTTTTT. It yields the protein CSARRQTPVFNTGELFF.

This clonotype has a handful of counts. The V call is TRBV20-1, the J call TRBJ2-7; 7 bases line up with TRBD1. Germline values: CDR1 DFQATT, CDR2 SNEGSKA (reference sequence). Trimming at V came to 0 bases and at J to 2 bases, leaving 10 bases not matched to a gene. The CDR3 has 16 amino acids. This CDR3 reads CSARDPFGRGTYEQYF. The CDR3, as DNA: TGCAGTGCTAGAGATCCATTCGGCAGGGGGACCTACGAGCAGTACTTC.

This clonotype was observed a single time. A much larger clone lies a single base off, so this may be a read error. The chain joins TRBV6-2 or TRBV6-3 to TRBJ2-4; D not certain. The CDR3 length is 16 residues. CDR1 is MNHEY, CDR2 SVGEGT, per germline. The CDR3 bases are TGTGCCAGCAGCTCCGAAAAGTTAAGAGCCAAAAACATGCAGTACTTC. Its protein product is CASSSEKLRAKNMQYF.

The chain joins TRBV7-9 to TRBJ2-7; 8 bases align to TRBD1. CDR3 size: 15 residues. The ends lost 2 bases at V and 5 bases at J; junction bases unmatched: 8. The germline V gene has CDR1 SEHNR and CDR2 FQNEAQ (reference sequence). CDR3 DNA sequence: TGTGCCAGCAGCTTACGACAGGGGAGAAGGGACGAGCAGTACTTC. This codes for CASSLRQGRRDEQYF.

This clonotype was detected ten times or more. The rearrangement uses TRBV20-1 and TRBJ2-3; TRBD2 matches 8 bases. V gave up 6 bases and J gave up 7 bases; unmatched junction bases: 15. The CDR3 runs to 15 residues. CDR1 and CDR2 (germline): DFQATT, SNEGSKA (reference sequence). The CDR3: CSAPYRRGGGNTQYF. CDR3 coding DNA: TGCAGTGCCCCGTACCGTCGGGGGGGCGGAAATACGCAGTATTTT.

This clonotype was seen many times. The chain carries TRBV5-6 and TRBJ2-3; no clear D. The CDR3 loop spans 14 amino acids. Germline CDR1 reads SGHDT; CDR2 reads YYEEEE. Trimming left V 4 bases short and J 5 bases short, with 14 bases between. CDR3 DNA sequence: TGTGCCAGCAGCATGACAACCTACTTAGATACGCAGTATTTT. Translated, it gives CASSMTTYLDTQYF.

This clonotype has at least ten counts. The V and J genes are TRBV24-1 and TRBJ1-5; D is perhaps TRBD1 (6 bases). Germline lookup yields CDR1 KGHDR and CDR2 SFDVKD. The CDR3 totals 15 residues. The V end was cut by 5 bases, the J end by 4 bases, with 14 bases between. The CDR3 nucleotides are TGTGCCACCAGTGGTACAGGGCTGGGTAATCAGCCCCAGCATTTT. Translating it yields CATSGTGLGNQPQHF.